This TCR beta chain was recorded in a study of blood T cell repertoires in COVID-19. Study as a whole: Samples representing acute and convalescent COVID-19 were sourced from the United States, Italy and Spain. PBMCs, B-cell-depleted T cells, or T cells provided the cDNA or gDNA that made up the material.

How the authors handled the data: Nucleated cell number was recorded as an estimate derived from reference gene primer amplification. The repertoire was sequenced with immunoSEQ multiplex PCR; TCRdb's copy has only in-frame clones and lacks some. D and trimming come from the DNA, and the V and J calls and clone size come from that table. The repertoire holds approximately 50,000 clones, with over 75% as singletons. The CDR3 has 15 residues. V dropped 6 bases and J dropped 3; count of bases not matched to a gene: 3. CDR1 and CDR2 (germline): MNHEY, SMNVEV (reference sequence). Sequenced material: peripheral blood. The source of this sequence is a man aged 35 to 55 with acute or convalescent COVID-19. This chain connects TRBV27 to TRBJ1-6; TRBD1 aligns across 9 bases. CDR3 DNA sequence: TGTGCCAGCAGCAGGACAGGGGTCTATAATTCACCCCTCCACTTT. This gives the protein CASSRTGVYNSPLHF.